The 16 T cell receptor beta chains below come from one sample, sequenced in a study of blood T cell repertoires in COVID-19. The assay was immunoSEQ multiplex PCR, and TCRdb's table has in-frame clones only and misses some. The sample lists 250,000 to 400,000 clones, over 75% occurring once. Material for sequencing was peripheral blood. The receptors originated from a man aged 45-65 years with active or convalescent COVID-19.

This chain uses TRBV6-1 with TRBJ2-3; 8 bases line up with TRBD1. The CDR3 has 15 residues. Germline V gives CDR1 MNHNS, CDR2 SASEGT. The ends lost 2 bases at V and 2 bases at J; junction bases unmatched: 3. The CDR3 is CASSEPGQVTDTQYF. The CDR3 nucleotides read TGTGCCAGCAGTGAACCGGGACAGGTCACAGATACGCAGTATTTT.

V and J are TRBV21-1 and TRBJ2-7; TRBD2 reflects the table's D call only, with no check against the DNA. TRBV21-1 is deemed a pseudogene. This CDR3 has 17 amino acids. The CDR3 coding sequence is TGTGCCAGCAGCAAAGCGCAGAGTAGCCGGCGATCCTACGAGCAGTACTTC. Translating it yields CASSKAQSSRRSYEQYF.

This chain uses TRBV19 with TRBJ1-1; D might be TRBD1 (6 bases). The V end lost 6 bases, the J end lost 3 bases, and 11 bases lay between the germline ends. The CDR3 runs 13 residues. Germline V gives CDR1 LNHDA, CDR2 SQIVND (reference sequence). CDR3 sequence: CASSYRVYTEAFF. In nucleotides, the CDR3 is TGTGCCAGTAGCTACAGGGTTTACACTGAAGCTTTCTTT.

V usage is TRBV28 and J usage is TRBJ1-4, with 9 nucleotides matching TRBD1. The CDR3 has 14 residues. V shed 3 bases and J 7 bases; nucleotides not matched to a gene: 3. Germline V gene sequence: CDR1 MDHEN, CDR2 SYDVKM. CDR3 protein: CASSLGGQGEKLFF. The CDR3 coding sequence is TGTGCCAGCAGTTTGGGGGGACAGGGTGAAAAACTGTTTTTT.

This clone has only one observation. The V call is TRBV28, the J call TRBJ2-1, with D possibly being TRBD2 (5 bases). V dropped 3 bases and J dropped 8 bases, with 14 bases sitting between them. The CDR3 is 14 residues long. Germline V gives CDR1 MDHEN, CDR2 SYDVKM. CDR3 sequence reads: CASSFSGVRDEQFF. The CDR3 DNA reads TGTGCCAGCAGTTTCTCCGGCGTGAGGGATGAGCAGTTCTTC.

This clone was detected only once. The chain is built from TRBV19 and TRBJ2-3; D is perhaps TRBD1 (5 bases). The CDR3 length is 14 residues. Trimming pared 9 bases from V and 2 bases from J, leaving 15 bases between. Looked up from germline, CDR1 is LNHDA and CDR2 is SQIVND (reference sequence). The CDR3 loop reads CASRSTVATDTQYF. The CDR3 nucleotides read TGTGCCAGCCGTTCGACAGTAGCCACAGATACGCAGTATTTT.

V usage is TRBV2 and J usage is TRBJ1-2; D gene uncertain. This CDR3 is 12 amino acids long. Per the germline V gene, CDR1 is SNHLY and CDR2 is FYNNEI. Trimming removed 4 bases at V and 8 bases at J, with 11 bases between. The CDR3 bases are TGTGCCAGCAGTGTTCAACTCCGGGGCTACACCTTC. It yields the protein CASSVQLRGYTF. The whole variable domain, filled in from reference TRBV2 and TRBJ1-2, reads EPEVTQTPSHQVTQMGQEVILRCVPISNHLYFYWYRQILGQKVEFLVSFYNNEISEKSEIFDDQFSVERPDGSNFTLKIRSTKLEDSAMYFCASSVQLRGYTFGSGTRLTVV.

The chain is built from TRBV7-2 and TRBJ2-1, with 9 bases lining up with TRBD2. The CDR3 totals 14 residues. V shed 7 bases and J 9 bases; nucleotides not matched to a gene: 10. Per the germline V gene, CDR1 is SGHTA and CDR2 is FQGNSA. The CDR3 here is CASTRPGLASEQFF. CDR3 in DNA: TGTGCCAGCACGAGACCGGGACTAGCTTCTGAGCAGTTCTTC.

V gene TRBV28 combines with J gene TRBJ1-2, with D tentatively TRBD1 (6 bases). CDR1 and CDR2 from the germline V gene are MDHEN and SYDVKM. V lost 2 bases to trimming and J lost 7 bases, with 17 bases between them. The CDR3 is made up of 15 amino acids. CDR3 DNA sequence: TGTGCCAGCAGTTTAGGGGGGGCCATCCAGGGTGGCTACACCTTC. Its translation: CASSLGGAIQGGYTF.

The chain employs TRBV4-3 and TRBJ1-6; a weak D match, TRBD1 (6 bases). V was pared by 2 bases and J by 8 bases, with 16 bases between. The CDR3 length is 16 residues. CDR1 and CDR2 (germline): LGHNA, YSLEER. The CDR3 spells CASSQTSRTEYSPLHF. In DNA, the CDR3 is TGCGCCAGCAGCCAAACAAGCCGGACAGAATATTCACCCCTCCACTTT.

The J gene is TRBJ2-3, the V gene TRBV4-3; 9 bases agree with TRBD2. Germline V gene sequence: CDR1 LGHNA, CDR2 YSLEER. This CDR3 region has 16 residues. V lost 2 bases to trimming and J lost 5 bases; unmatched junction nucleotides: 8. CDR3: CASSQRIAGAIDTQYF. CDR3 coding DNA: TGCGCCAGCAGCCAACGAATAGCGGGGGCTATAGATACGCAGTATTTT.

The chain is built from TRBV7-9 and TRBJ1-1; 7 nucleotides agree with TRBD1. Trimming cost V 4 bases and J 0 bases; bases outside gene matches: 5. From germline, CDR1 is SEHNR and CDR2 FQNEAQ (reference sequence). The CDR3 runs 15 residues. This chain's CDR3 is CASSSDRRLNTEAFF. The DNA of the CDR3 is TGTGCCAGCAGCTCGGACAGGCGACTGAACACTGAAGCTTTCTTT. Full variable domain (remainder filled in from reference TRBV7-9 and TRBJ1-1): DTGVSQNPRHKITKRGQNVTFRCDPISEHNRLYWYRQTLGQGPEFLTYFQNEAQLEKSRLLSDRFSAERPKGSFSTLEIQRTEQGDSAMYLCASSSDRRLNTEAFFGQGTRLTVV.

This clone was recorded a few times. The V call is TRBV7-2, the J call TRBJ1-1, with a possible D match to TRBD1 (5 bases). The CDR3 is 16 amino acids. Per germline, CDR1 SGHTA and CDR2 FQGNSA. V was trimmed by 1 base and J by 6 bases, leaving 18 bases between them. The CDR3 sequence: CASSLGRLGGFSEAFF. CDR3 bases: TGTGCCAGCAGCTTAGGTCGGCTGGGGGGGTTCTCTGAAGCTTTCTTT.

The chain joins TRBV7-8 to TRBJ2-3, with 8 bases lining up with TRBD1. The CDR3 spans 13 residues. The V segment lost 5 bases and the J segment 9 bases; nucleotides outside the gene matches: 7. Germline V gene data show CDR1 as SGHVS and CDR2 as FQNEAQ. The CDR3 bases are TGTGCCAGCAGCCCCTACCGACAGGGGACGCAGTATTTT. Translated, it gives CASSPYRQGTQYF. Variable domain in full (rest from reference TRBV7-8 and TRBJ2-3): GAGVSQSPRYKVAKRGQDVALRCDPISGHVSLFWYQQALGQGPEFLTYFQNEAQLDKSGLPSDRFFAERPEGSVSTLKIQRTQQEDSAVYLCASSPYRQGTQYFGPGTRLTVL.

The chain couples TRBV27 to TRBJ2-7; 8 positions agree with TRBD2. The CDR3 is 15 amino acids. V lost 5 bases to trimming and J lost 1 base; unmatched junction nucleotides: 7. Germline CDR1 is MNHEY and CDR2 is SMNVEV (reference sequence). The CDR3 protein is CASSRVAGLSYEQYF. The DNA of the CDR3 is TGTGCCAGCAGTCGAGTAGCGGGATTATCCTACGAGCAGTACTTC.

This sequence joins TRBV19 and TRBJ2-1; 8 bases match TRBD1. The trim removed 6 bases at V and 8 bases at J, leaving 12 bases unmatched. Germline-derived CDR1 and CDR2 are LNHDA and SQIVND (reference sequence). The CDR3 loop spans 15 amino acids. The CDR3 coding sequence is TGTGCCAGTAGGGGGTATTCGGGACAGGTCCATGAGCAGTTCTTC. Its translation is CASRGYSGQVHEQFF. The full variable domain, completed using reference TRBV19 and TRBJ2-1, is DGGITQSPKYLFRKEGQNVTLSCEQNLNHDAMYWYRQDPGQGLRLIYYSQIVNDFQKGDIAEGYSVSREKKESFPLTVTSAQKNPTAFYLCASRGYSGQVHEQFFGPGTRLTVL.